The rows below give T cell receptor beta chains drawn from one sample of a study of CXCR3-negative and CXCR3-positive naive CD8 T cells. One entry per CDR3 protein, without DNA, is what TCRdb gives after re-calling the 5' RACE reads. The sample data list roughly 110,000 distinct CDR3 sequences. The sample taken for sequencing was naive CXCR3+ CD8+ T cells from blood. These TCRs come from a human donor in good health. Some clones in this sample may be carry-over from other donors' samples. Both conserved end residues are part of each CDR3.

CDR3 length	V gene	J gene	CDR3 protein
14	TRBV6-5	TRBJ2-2	CASSYDSLTGELFF
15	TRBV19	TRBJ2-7	CASSNSYDTPYEQYF
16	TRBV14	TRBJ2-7	CASRRRDPGILYEQYF
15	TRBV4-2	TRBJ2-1	CASRNRGAEGNEQFF
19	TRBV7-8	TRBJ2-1	CASSSGLAGATLLYNEQFF
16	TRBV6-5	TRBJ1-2	CASSYSKGGSHYGYTF
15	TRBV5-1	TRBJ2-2	CASSLEVLNTGELFF
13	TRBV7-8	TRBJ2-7	CASSMTDSHEQYF
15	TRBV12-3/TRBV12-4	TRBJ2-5	CASRRSAGYQETQYF
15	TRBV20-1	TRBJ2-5	CSARDRPSFYETQYF
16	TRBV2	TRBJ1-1	CASSEGQGGTNTEAFF
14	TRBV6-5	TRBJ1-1	CASSYSDEGTEAFF
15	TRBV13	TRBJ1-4	CASSSEGVKNEKLFF
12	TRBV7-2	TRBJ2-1	CASRPPGGEQFF
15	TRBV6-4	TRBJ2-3	CASSFRDRETDTQYF
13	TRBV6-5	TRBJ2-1	CASSPGTYNEQFF
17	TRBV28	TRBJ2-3	CASSSSRQGGWTDTQYF
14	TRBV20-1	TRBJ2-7	CSAQILGPTSEQYF
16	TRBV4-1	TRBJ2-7	CASSQAPAGGSYEQYF
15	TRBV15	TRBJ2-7	CATSREATPSYEQYF
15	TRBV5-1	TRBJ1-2	CASSLVTGLLDGYTF
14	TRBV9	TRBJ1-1	CASSVSSGNTEAFF
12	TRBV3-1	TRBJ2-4	CASSPGYNIQYF
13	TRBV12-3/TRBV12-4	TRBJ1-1	CASSSAGGTEAFF
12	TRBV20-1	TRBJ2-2	CSARITAGELFF
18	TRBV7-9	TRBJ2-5	CASSEGLAGGYIQETQYF
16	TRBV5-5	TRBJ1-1	CASSLGHGRFNTEAFF
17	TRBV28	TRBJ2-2	CASSYPERGGNTGELFF
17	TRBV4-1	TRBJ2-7	CASSQVNSGRSSYEQYF
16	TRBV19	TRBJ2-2	CASSILGDSSTGELFF
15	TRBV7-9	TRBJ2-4	CASSLAPSYGNIQYF
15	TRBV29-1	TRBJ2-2	CSVERLAGATGELFF
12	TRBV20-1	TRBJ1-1	CSARTGDTEAFF
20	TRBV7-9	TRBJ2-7	CASSLARTSGEPGTFYEQYF
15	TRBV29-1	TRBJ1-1	CSVEDVAILYPEAFF
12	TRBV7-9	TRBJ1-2	CASSNTSYGYTF
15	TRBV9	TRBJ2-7	CASSVGLAGPYEQYF
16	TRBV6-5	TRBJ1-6	CASSYLPRRHGFALHF
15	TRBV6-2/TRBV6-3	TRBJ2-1	CASRTEGPGYNEQFF
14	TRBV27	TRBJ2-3	CASSPLDTVDTQYF
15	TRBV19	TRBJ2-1	CASGAWRESGPEQFF
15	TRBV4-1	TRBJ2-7	CASSPTGSGSYEQYF
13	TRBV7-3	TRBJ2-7	CASTARNSYEQYF
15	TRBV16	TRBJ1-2	CASSETGTAYYGYTF
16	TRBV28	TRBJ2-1	CASSRRGTSSYNEQFF
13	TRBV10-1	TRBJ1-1	CATPHRDFTEAFF
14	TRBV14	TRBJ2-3	CASSHPQREVTQYF
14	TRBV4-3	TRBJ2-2	CASSQDPGTGELFF
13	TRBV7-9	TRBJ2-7	CASSLGTTYEQYF
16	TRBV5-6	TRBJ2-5	CASSLWGGGGEETQYF
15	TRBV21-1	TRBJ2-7	CASSPRDRGPGEQYF
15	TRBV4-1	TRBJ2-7	CASSQDGGDSYEQYF
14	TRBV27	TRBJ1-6	CASSYGTGGSPLHF
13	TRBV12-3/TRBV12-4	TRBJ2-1	CASSLGGGTGQFF
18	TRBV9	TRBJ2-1	CASSPSLSLAGKNNEQFF
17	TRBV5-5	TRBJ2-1	CASRRGAGASTYNEQFF
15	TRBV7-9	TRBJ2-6	CASSLTFAGANVLTF